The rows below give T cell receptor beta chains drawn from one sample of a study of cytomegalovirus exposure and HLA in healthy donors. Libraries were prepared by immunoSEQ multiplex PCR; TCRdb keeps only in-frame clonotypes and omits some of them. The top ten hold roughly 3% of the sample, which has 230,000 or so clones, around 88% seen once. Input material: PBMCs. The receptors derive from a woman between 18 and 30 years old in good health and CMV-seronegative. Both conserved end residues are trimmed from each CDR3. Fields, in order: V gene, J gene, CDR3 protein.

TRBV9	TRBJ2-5	ASSEAIAGVQETQY
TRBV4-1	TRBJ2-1	ASSQEPGQGEQF
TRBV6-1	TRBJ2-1	ASSELAAEQF
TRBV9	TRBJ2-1	ASSVGRRDEQF
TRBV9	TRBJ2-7	ASSRWTSEDEQY
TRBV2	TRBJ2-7	ASLAHGLAPYEQY
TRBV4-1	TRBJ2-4	ASRGRAKNIQY
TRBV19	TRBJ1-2	ASRGGDYGYT
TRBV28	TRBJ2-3	ASTLQGGRSDTQY
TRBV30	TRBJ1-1	AWRGGTEAF
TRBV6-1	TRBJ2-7	ASIRNRGPGEQY
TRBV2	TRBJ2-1	ASITDRSYEQF
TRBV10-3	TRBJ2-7	AIGGSPYEQY
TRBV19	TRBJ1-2	ASSIGLIGQGRYGYT
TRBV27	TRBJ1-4	ASSTYQGRHEKLF
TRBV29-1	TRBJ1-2	SVEEVQGA
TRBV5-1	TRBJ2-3	ASSSGASGVQDTQY
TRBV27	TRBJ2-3	ASRPQTGEGADTQY
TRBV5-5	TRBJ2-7	ASSFQGISYEQY
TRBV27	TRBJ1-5	ASSTLANQPQH
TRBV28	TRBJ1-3	ASSFLGQTSGNTIY
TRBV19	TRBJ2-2	ASTRGQGNGELF
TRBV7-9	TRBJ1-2	ASSLGEGRNYGYT
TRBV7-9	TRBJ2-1	ASSPTADEQF
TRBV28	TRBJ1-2	ASSSPQDVYGYT
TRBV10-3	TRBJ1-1	AISDSSGENTEAF
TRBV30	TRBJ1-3	AWSGHPTGSGNTIY
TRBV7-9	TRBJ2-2	ASRPGQANTGELF
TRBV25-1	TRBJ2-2	ASYGGGFDTGELF
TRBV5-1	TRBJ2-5	ASSTGGETQY
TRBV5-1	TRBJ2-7	ASSPTSGGSYEQY
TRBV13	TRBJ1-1	ASSLRTGNTEAF